The 26 T cell receptor beta chains presented below share a single source sample, sequenced in a study of T cells in Graves' hyperthyroidism and ophthalmopathy. RNA transcripts provided the source from which TCR beta CDR3 regions were amplified. The HTBI primer set was used in a first-round RT-PCR of the TCR CDR3. TCRdb fed the multiplex PCR reads into MiXCR, producing one record per CDR3 protein. The sample consists of 550,000 to 700,000 distinct CDR3 sequences, about 15% of them appearing once. Sequencing used blood. The receptor source for this set is a middle-aged woman with Graves' ophthalmopathy.

This clonotype was found many times. The CDR3 region is CASSRTSGILEQYF. The CDR3 DNA reads TGTGCCAGCAGCCGGACTAGCGGGATCCTCGAGCAGTACTTC. The chain carries TRBV11-2 and TRBJ2-7; 12 bases line up with TRBD2. CDR3 size: 14 residues. Germline lookup yields CDR1 SGHAT and CDR2 FQNNGV. Germline trimming cut 5 bases from V and 6 bases from J; bases unmatched to any gene: 5.

This clonotype has at least ten counts. The chain joins TRBV7-9 to TRBJ1-1; no firm D call. The germline V gene encodes CDR1 SEHNR and CDR2 FQNEAQ (reference sequence). The CDR3 totals 14 residues. V was shortened by 5 bases and J by 4 bases, with 14 bases between the two germline ends. The CDR3 sequence is CASSRAEVSTEAFF. CDR3 coding DNA: TGTGCCAGCAGCCGGGCGGAAGTATCCACTGAAGCTTTCTTT. The full variable domain, rest sourced from reference TRBV7-9 and TRBJ1-1, is DTGVSQNPRHKITKRGQNVTFRCDPISEHNRLYWYRQTLGQGPEFLTYFQNEAQLEKSRLLSDRFSAERPKGSFSTLEIQRTEQGDSAMYLCASSRAEVSTEAFFGQGTRLTVV.

In its sample, this clonotype was seen many times. V and J are TRBV30 and TRBJ2-5; possible D gene TRBD2, 6 bases. Germline V gene sequence: CDR1 GTSNPN, CDR2 SVGIG (reference sequence). V was cut by 2 bases and J by 5 bases, with 12 bases left in between. This CDR3 spans 13 amino acids. CDR3 nucleotide sequence: TGTGCCTGGAGTAGACTAGGGTGGGAGACCCAGTACTTC. Its protein is CAWSRLGWETQYF.

Ten or more counts support this clonotype. The genes are TRBV29-1 and TRBJ2-7; tentatively, D is TRBD2 (5 bases). Trimming stripped 1 base from V and 2 bases from J, with 12 bases between. CDR1 is SQVTM and CDR2 is ANQGSEA in the germline V gene. This CDR3 comprises 14 residues. The CDR3: CSVEGGSHPYEQYF. The CDR3 nucleotides read TGCAGCGTTGAAGGAGGGAGTCATCCCTACGAGCAGTACTTC.

Many counts were recorded for this clonotype. The rearrangement links TRBV14 to TRBJ1-1; D uncertain. The CDR3 has 13 residues. The germline V and J ends were trimmed by 6 bases and 7 bases, with 15 bases remaining between them. Germline values: CDR1 SGHDN, CDR2 FVKESK. CDR3 bases: TGTGCCAGCAGTCTCAATATACACAGTGAAGCTTTCTTT. Translation: CASSLNIHSEAFF.

The J gene is TRBJ2-1, the V gene TRBV12-3 or TRBV12-4; the D gene is possibly TRBD2 (7 bases). This CDR3 has 13 amino acids. V lost 11 bases and J 6 bases, leaving 17 bases between the germline ends. DNA of the CDR3: TGTGCCTCTGGGGGGGGCATCGTCAATGAGCAGTTCTTC. This encodes CASGGGIVNEQFF.

This chain joins TRBV7-6 and TRBJ2-1; D may be TRBD2 (6 bases). Per the germline V gene, CDR1 is SGHVS and CDR2 is FNYEAQ. This CDR3 has 14 amino acids. The V end lost 0 bases, the J end lost 9 bases, and 12 bases lay between the germline ends. The CDR3 region is CASSLAGGLSEQFF. DNA for the CDR3: TGTGCCAGCAGCTTAGCTGGAGGGTTAAGTGAGCAGTTCTTC. Looking up the rest from reference TRBV7-6 and TRBJ2-1 gives the full variable domain: GAGVSQSPRYKVTKRGQDVALRCDPISGHVSLYWYRQALGQGPEFLTYFNYEAQQDKSGLPNDRFSAERPEGSISTLTIQRTEQRDSAMYRCASSLAGGLSEQFFGPGTRLTVL.

The chain employs TRBV6-2 or TRBV6-3 and TRBJ1-2, with D unclear. The CDR3 runs 15 residues. The V gene's germline CDR1 is MNHEY and CDR2 SVGEGT. Trimming pared 0 bases from V and 7 bases from J, leaving 15 bases between. The CDR3 is CASSYSRMETPGYTF. DNA of the CDR3: TGTGCCAGCAGTTACTCCCGCATGGAGACCCCTGGCTACACCTTC.

This chain uses TRBV3-1 with TRBJ1-5; no reliable D call. This CDR3 has 13 amino acids. The V gene's germline CDR1 is LGHDT and CDR2 YNNKEL (reference sequence). Trimming stripped 0 bases from V and 7 bases from J, with 7 bases between. For the CDR3, the DNA is TGTGCCAGCAGCCAAGATAATCTGCAGCCCCAGCATTTT. Translation: CASSQDNLQPQHF.

In its sample, this clonotype was seen a few times. The V gene is TRBV6-1, the J gene TRBJ1-2; D remains ambiguous. CDR1 MNHNS and CDR2 SASEGT come from the germline V gene. This CDR3 spans 14 amino acids. The ends were cut back, 0 bases at V and 2 bases at J, with 7 bases in the middle. The CDR3 DNA follows: TGTGCCAGCAGTGAAGCAATAGTAAACTATGGCTACACCTTC. It is translated as CASSEAIVNYGYTF.

This clonotype has at least ten counts. The chain recombines TRBV15 with TRBJ2-7; a weak D match, TRBD1 (5 bases). The CDR3 sequence is 15 residues long. Trimming left V 5 bases short and J 6 bases short, with 20 bases between. The germline gives CDR1 LNHNV, CDR2 YYDKDF (reference sequence). DNA for the CDR3: TGTGCCACCAGCCTTACAGGTCCCGGGCTCTCCGAGCAGTACTTC. Its translation: CATSLTGPGLSEQYF.

This clonotype was found many times. The gene calls are TRBV12-3 or TRBV12-4 and TRBJ1-2; no definite D call. Trimming left V 7 bases short and J 4 bases short, with 16 bases between. The CDR3 runs 14 residues. The CDR3 nucleotides read TGTGCCAGCACCTCTGGCCGCGAGGGCTATGGCTACACCTTC. It is translated as CASTSGREGYGYTF.

The chain links TRBV27 to TRBJ2-7; 7 nucleotides line up with TRBD1. The CDR3 is made up of 14 amino acids. The ends lost 3 bases at V and 2 bases at J; junction bases unmatched: 4. From germline, CDR1 is MNHEY and CDR2 SMNVEV (reference sequence). The CDR3 sequence is CASSFGGTAYEQYF. Here the CDR3 DNA reads TGTGCCAGCAGTTTTGGTGGGACAGCCTACGAGCAGTACTTC.

The genes are TRBV4-2 and TRBJ1-3; no clear D gene. CDR3 length: 12 amino acids. Germline V gene sequence: CDR1 LGHNA, CDR2 YNFKEQ. Trimming took 7 bases from V and 5 from J, leaving 9 bases between them. The CDR3 reads CASTATRNTIYF. CDR3 in DNA: TGTGCCAGCACCGCGACCAGAAACACCATATATTTT.

This clonotype was detected many times. The chain employs TRBV27 and TRBJ1-5, with D perhaps TRBD1 (6 bases). CDR3 size: 19 residues. V gave up 1 base and J gave up 1 base, with 20 bases separating them. Germline V gene lookup returns CDR1 MNHEY and CDR2 SMNVEV (reference sequence). The CDR3 region has the DNA TGTGCCAGCAGTTTATATGCGACAGGCCCGAGGTGGAGCAATCAGCCCCAGCATTTT. Amino acids: CASSLYATGPRWSNQPQHF.

The sample holds many counts of this clonotype. The chain links TRBV28 to TRBJ2-7; D call uncertain. CDR1 MDHEN and CDR2 SYDVKM come from the germline V gene. This CDR3 has 12 amino acids. V dropped 5 bases and J dropped 2 bases, with 7 bases sitting between them. Here the CDR3 DNA reads TGTGCCAGCAGTGCCACTACCTACGAGCAGTACTTC. This translates into CASSATTYEQYF.

The rearrangement links TRBV5-1 to TRBJ2-3; 15 nucleotides align to TRBD2. Germline V gene sequence: CDR1 SGHRS, CDR2 YFSETQ. This CDR3 spans 15 amino acids. Trimming removed 3 bases from V and 9 bases from J; junction bases left unmatched: 5. CDR3 nucleotides: TGCGCCAGCAGCTCTGGGACTAGCGGGAGGTCCACGCAGTATTTT. Its protein is CASSSGTSGRSTQYF.

This clonotype showed up many times. An end of the junction differs from the germline gene, which may be a read error. This chain connects TRBV6-2 or TRBV6-3 to TRBJ1-5; D not certain. There are 14 residues in the CDR3. Germline V gene data show CDR1 as MNHEY and CDR2 as SVGEGT. CDR3 protein: CASSYDIRTERAYF. Here the CDR3 DNA reads TGTGCCAGCAGTTACGATATTAGGACTGAAAGAGCGTATTTT.

The chain has TRBV11-2 and TRBJ1-3; D remains unclear. The V end was cut by 5 bases, the J end by 0 bases, with 11 bases between. The CDR3 runs 15 residues. From germline, CDR1 is SGHAT and CDR2 FQNNGV. The CDR3 DNA follows: TGTGCCAGCAGCGCGACACTGAGCTCTGGAAACACCATATATTTT. Its protein is CASSATLSSGNTIYF.

The sample holds many counts of this clonotype. The J gene is TRBJ2-7, the V gene TRBV5-1, with 7 bases lining up with TRBD2. CDR3 length equals 15 residues. CDR1 and CDR2 from the germline V gene are SGHRS and YFSETQ. J lost 1 base, V lost 4 bases, and 8 bases had no gene match. CDR3 sequence reads: CASSADQAGSYEQYF. As DNA, the CDR3 is TGCGCCAGCAGCGCTGACCAAGCGGGGTCCTACGAGCAGTACTTC.

The rearrangement joins TRBV19 to TRBJ1-5, with D unclear. Trimming cost V 3 bases and J 3 bases, with 9 bases left between them. Germline CDR1 LNHDA, CDR2 SQIVND (reference sequence). The CDR3 has 14 residues. The CDR3 sequence is CASSILQNNQPQHF. As DNA, the CDR3 is TGTGCCAGTAGTATCTTACAGAACAATCAGCCCCAGCATTTT.

This clonotype was seen ten or more times. V gene TRBV29-1 combines with J gene TRBJ2-2; D remains unclear. In germline, CDR1 is SQVTM, CDR2 ANQGSEA. Trimming removed 7 bases from V and 1 base from J, with 10 bases in between. The CDR3 contains 13 residues. The CDR3 protein is CSAERQNTGELFF. In nucleotides, the CDR3 is TGCAGCGCGGAAAGACAGAACACCGGGGAGCTGTTTTTT.

This clonotype was seen ten or more times. The rearrangement uses TRBV12-3 or TRBV12-4 and TRBJ2-4, with unresolved D. V was pared by 1 base and J by 12 bases, with 10 bases between. The CDR3 spans 12 residues. CDR3 sequence (DNA): TGTGCCAGCAGTTTAGGACCCACCGATCAGTACTTC. It codes for CASSLGPTDQYF.

This clonotype is a singleton in its sample. V gene TRBV18 combines with J gene TRBJ2-2, with 7 bases matching TRBD1. V trimming: 3 bases; J trimming: 4 bases; junction bases outside the gene matches: 8. There are 16 residues in the CDR3. Germline CDR1 reads KGHSH; CDR2 reads LQKENI. The CDR3 DNA is TGTGCCAGCTCACCCTCCGGGACAGCTAGCACCGGGGAGCTGTTTTTT. Translating gives CASSPSGTASTGELFF. The whole variable domain, filled in from reference TRBV18 and TRBJ2-2, reads NAGVMQNPRHLVRRRGQEARLRCSPMKGHSHVYWYRQLPEEGLKFMVYLQKENIIDESGMPKERFSAEFPKEGPSILRIQQVVRGDSAAYFCASSPSGTASTGELFFGEGSRLTVL.

The chain joins TRBV7-3 to TRBJ2-7; D may match TRBD1 or TRBD2 (5 bases each). This CDR3 is built from 15 residues. From germline, CDR1 is SGHTA and CDR2 FQGTGA. Trimming cost V 5 bases and J 5 bases, with 19 bases left between them. CDR3 sequence (DNA): TGTGCCAGCAGCCCCTCCGGGACCCTCGGGGACGAGCAGTACTTC. Residues: CASSPSGTLGDEQYF.

This clonotype was counted at least ten times. This sequence joins TRBV6-2 or TRBV6-3 and TRBJ2-7; 14 bases line up with TRBD2. CDR1 MNHEY and CDR2 SVGEGT come from the germline V gene. The CDR3 is made up of 19 amino acids. V shed 5 bases and J 4 bases; nucleotides not matched to a gene: 16. Here the CDR3 reads CASSRAEGYGLAGGYEQYF. CDR3 sequence (DNA): TGTGCCAGCAGTCGGGCGGAGGGCTACGGACTAGCGGGAGGATACGAGCAGTACTTC.